These 5 T cell receptor beta chains came from one sample sequenced in a study of T cell responses to AZD1222 COVID-19 vaccine. This table comes from immunoSEQ multiplex PCR, and its TCRdb copy is limited to in-frame clones, with some not included. The table shows roughly 180,000 clones, with around 93% occurring only once. Material: peripheral blood, obtained on day 0 of AZD1222 vaccination. These receptors were taken from an adult in good health.

J is TRBJ1-2 and V is TRBV4-1; TRBD1 agrees at 8 bases. Germline CDR1 MGHRA, CDR2 YSYEKL. The CDR3 has 15 residues. V shed 2 bases, J shed 7 bases, and the junction held 9 bases outside the gene matches. The CDR3 reads CASSQSPGTGGGYTF. The CDR3 DNA reads TGCGCCAGCAGCCAATCGCCCGGGACAGGAGGTGGCTACACCTTC.

The rearrangement joins TRBV5-1 to TRBJ1-4; no clear D. Per the germline V gene, CDR1 is SGHRS and CDR2 is YFSETQ. The CDR3 is 14 amino acids. Trimming took off 1 base at V and 8 bases at J, with 12 bases between the two ends. This chain's CDR3 is CASSLSTVKEKLFF. CDR3 nucleotide sequence: TGCGCCAGCAGCTTGTCAACAGTCAAAGAAAAACTGTTTTTT. The complete variable domain, with remaining parts taken from reference TRBV5-1 and TRBJ1-4, reads KAGVTQTPRYLIKTRGQQVTLSCSPISGHRSVSWYQQTPGQGLQFLFEYFSETQRNKGNFPGRFSGRQFSNSRSEMNVSTLELGDSALYLCASSLSTVKEKLFFGSGTQLSVL.

The chain is built from TRBV10-3 and TRBJ1-5; no clear D gene. V lost 3 bases and J lost 7, with 7 bases in between. The V gene's germline CDR1 is ENHRY and CDR2 SYGVKD. The length of the CDR3 is 12 residues. The CDR3 here is CAISDSGQPQHF. CDR3 bases: TGTGCCATCAGTGACTCAGGACAGCCCCAGCATTTT.

The chain links TRBV11-2 to TRBJ2-7, with no clear D. V lost 2 bases and J 2 bases, leaving 10 bases between the germline ends. The CDR3 contains 14 residues. Per germline, CDR1 SGHAT and CDR2 FQNNGV. The CDR3 nucleotides are TGTGCCAGCAGCTTACCGCGTGTTCCCTACGAGCAGTACTTC. It encodes CASSLPRVPYEQYF. Looking up the rest from reference TRBV11-2 and TRBJ2-7 gives the full variable domain: EAGVAQSPRYKIIEKRQSVAFWCNPISGHATLYWYQQILGQGPKLLIQFQNNGVVDDSQLPKDRFSAERLKGVDSTLKIQPAKLEDSAVYLCASSLPRVPYEQYFGPGTRLTVT.

The chain employs TRBV7-8 and TRBJ2-6, with 10 bases that match TRBD1. V was clipped by 2 bases and J by 2 bases; unmatched bases: 9. CDR3 length: 19 residues. Germline values: CDR1 SGHVS, CDR2 FQNEAQ. This CDR3 is CASSLTQVTGGTGANVLTF. In nucleotides, the CDR3 is TGTGCCAGCAGCTTAACCCAGGTGACAGGGGGCACTGGGGCCAACGTCCTGACTTTC.